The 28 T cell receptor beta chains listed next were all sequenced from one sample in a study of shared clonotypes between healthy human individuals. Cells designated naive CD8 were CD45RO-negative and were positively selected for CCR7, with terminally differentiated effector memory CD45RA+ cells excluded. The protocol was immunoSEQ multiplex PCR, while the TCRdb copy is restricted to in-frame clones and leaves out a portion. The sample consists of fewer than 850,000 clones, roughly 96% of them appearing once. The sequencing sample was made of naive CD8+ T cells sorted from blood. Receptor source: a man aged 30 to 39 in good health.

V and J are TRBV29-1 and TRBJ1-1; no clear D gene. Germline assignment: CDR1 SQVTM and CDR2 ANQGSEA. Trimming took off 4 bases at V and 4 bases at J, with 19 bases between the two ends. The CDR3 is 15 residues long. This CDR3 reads CSVVPLEFATTEAFF. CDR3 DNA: TGCAGCGTTGTCCCGCTTGAGTTTGCGACCACTGAAGCTTTCTTT. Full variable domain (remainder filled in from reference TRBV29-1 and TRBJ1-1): SAVISQKPSRDICQRGTSLTIQCQVDSQVTMMFWYRQQPGQSLTLIATANQGSEATYESGFVIDKFPISRPNLTFSTLTVSNMSPEDSSIYLCSVVPLEFATTEAFFGQGTRLTVV.

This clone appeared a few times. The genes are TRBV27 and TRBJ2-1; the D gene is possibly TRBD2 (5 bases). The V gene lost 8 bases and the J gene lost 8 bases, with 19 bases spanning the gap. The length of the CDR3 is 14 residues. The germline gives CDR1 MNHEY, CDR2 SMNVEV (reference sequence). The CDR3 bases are TGTGCCAGCGCCGCGGCGGGCGCCTGGGATGAGCAGTTCTTC. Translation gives CASAAAGAWDEQFF.

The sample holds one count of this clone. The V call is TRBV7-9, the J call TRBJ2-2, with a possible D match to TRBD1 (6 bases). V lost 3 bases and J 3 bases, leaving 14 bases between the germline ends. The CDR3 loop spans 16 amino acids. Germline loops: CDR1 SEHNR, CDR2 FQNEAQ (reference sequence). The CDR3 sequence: CASSFVWGRDTGELFF. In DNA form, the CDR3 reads TGTGCCAGCAGCTTTGTGTGGGGGCGCGACACCGGGGAGCTGTTTTTT.

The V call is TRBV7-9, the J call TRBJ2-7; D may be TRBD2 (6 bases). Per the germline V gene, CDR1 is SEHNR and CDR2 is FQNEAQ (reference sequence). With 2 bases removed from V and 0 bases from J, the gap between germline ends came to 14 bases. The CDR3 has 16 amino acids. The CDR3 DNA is TGTGCCAGCAGCTTACTGGCGGGGCCGACCTCCTACGAGCAGTACTTC. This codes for CASSLLAGPTSYEQYF.

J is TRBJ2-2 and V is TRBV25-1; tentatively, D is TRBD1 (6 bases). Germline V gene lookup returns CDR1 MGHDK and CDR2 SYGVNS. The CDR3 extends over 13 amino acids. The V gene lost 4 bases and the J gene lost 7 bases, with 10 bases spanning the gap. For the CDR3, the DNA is TGTGCCAGCAGTGGCCAGGGGTACGGGGAGCTGTTTTTT. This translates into CASSGQGYGELFF.

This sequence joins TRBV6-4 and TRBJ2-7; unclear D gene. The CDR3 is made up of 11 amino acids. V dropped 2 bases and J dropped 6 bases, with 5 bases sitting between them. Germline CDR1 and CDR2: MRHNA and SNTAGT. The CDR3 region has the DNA TGTGCCAGCAGTGACGGGTCCGAGCAGTACTTC. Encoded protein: CASSDGSEQYF.

The chain's CDR3 is CASSSIQLAGGNTQYF. The CDR3 coding sequence is TGTGCCAGCAGTTCCATTCAACTAGCGGGAGGCAATACGCAGTATTTT. The V and J genes are TRBV27 and TRBJ2-3, with 12 positions matching TRBD2. Germline CDR1 MNHEY, CDR2 SMNVEV (reference sequence). The CDR3 contains 16 residues. V trimming: 4 bases; J trimming: 7 bases; junction bases outside the gene matches: 9.

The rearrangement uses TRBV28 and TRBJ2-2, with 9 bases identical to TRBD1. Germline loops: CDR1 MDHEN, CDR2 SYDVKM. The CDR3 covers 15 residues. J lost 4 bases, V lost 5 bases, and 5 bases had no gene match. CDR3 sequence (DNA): TGTGCCAGCAGTGAGGACAGGGGACTCACCGGGGAGCTGTTTTTT. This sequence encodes CASSEDRGLTGELFF.

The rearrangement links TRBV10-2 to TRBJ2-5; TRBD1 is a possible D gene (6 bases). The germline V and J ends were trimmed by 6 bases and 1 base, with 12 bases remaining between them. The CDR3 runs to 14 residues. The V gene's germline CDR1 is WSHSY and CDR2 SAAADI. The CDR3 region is CASSPGTLQETQYF. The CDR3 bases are TGCGCCAGCAGCCCCGGGACACTCCAAGAGACCCAGTACTTC.

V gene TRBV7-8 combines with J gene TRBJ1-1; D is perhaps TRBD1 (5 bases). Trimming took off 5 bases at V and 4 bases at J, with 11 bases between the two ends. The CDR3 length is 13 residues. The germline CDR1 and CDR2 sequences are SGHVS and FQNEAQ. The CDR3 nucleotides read TGTGCCAGCAGCCCAGGGACTTTCACTGAAGCTTTCTTT. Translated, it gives CASSPGTFTEAFF.

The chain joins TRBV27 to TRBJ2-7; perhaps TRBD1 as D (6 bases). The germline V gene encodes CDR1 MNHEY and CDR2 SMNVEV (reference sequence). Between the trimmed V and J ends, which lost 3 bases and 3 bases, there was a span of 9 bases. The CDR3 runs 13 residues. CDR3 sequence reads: CASSFRGIYEQYF. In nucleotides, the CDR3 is TGTGCCAGCAGTTTCAGGGGAATCTACGAGCAGTACTTC.

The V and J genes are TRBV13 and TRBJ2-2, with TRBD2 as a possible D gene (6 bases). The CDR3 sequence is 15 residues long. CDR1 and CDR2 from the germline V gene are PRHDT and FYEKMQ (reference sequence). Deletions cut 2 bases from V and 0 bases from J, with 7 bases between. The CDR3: CASSLWGANTGELFF. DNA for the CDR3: TGTGCCAGCAGCTTATGGGGGGCGAACACCGGGGAGCTGTTTTTT.

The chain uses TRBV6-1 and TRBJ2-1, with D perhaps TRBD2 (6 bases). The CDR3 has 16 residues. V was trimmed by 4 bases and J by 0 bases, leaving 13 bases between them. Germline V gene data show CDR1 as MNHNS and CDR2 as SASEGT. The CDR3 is CASSGGTFRSYNEQFF. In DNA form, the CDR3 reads TGTGCCAGCAGTGGGGGGACTTTCCGCTCCTACAATGAGCAGTTCTTC.

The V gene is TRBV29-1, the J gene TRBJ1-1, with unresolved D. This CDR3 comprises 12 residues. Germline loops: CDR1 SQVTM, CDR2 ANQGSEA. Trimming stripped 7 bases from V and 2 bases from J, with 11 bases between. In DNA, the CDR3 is TGCAGCGCCCAACAGATCAACACTGAAGCTTTCTTT. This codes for CSAQQINTEAFF.

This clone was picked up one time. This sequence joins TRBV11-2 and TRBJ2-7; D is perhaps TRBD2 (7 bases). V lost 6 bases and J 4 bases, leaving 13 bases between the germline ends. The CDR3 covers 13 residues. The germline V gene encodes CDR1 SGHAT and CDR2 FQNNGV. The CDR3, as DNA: TGTGCCAGCAGTCAAGGGGGGGGTTACGAGCAGTACTTC. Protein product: CASSQGGGYEQYF.

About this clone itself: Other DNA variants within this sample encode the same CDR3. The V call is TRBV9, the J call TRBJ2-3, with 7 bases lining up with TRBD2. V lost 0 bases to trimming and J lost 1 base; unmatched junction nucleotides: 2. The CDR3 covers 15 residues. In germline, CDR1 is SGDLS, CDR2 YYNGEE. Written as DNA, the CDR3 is TGTGCCAGCAGCGTAGTGGCGGGGGGCACAGATACGCAGTATTTT. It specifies CASSVVAGGTDTQYF.

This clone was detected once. DNA of the CDR3: TGCAGCGTTGAGAACCGAAGGGGCTACACCTTC. It translates to CSVENRRGYTF. The chain links TRBV29-1 to TRBJ1-2; D call uncertain. This CDR3 contains 11 residues. The V gene's germline CDR1 is SQVTM and CDR2 ANQGSEA. V was pared by 3 bases and J by 8 bases, with 10 bases between.

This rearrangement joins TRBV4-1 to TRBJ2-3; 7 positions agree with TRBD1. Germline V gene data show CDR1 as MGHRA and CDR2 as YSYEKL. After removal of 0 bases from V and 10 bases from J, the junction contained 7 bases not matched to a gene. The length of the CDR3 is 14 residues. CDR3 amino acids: CASSQDQGVPPQYF. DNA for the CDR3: TGCGCCAGCAGCCAAGATCAGGGGGTTCCACCGCAGTATTTT.

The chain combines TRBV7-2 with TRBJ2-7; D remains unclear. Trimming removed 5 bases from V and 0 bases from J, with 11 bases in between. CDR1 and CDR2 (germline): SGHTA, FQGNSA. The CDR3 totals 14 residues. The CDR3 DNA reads TGTGCCAGCAGCCTTTTTGGGCTCTCCTACGAGCAGTACTTC. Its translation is CASSLFGLSYEQYF.

The CDR3 nucleotides read TGTGCCAGCAGCTTAGGAGCGGGGCTGGGGTACAATGAGCAGTTCTTC. Its translation is CASSLGAGLGYNEQFF. The chain combines TRBV7-6 with TRBJ2-1, with 7 positions matching TRBD2. Losses at the gene ends were 1 base for V and 4 bases for J; bases not matched to a gene: 7. This CDR3 is 16 amino acids long. Germline loops: CDR1 SGHVS, CDR2 FNYEAQ.

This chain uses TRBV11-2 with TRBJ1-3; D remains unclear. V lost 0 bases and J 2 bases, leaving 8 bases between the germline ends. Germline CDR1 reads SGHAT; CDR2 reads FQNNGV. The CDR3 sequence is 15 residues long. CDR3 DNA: TGTGCCAGCAGCTTAGAAGGAAATCCTGGAAACACCATATATTTT. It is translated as CASSLEGNPGNTIYF.

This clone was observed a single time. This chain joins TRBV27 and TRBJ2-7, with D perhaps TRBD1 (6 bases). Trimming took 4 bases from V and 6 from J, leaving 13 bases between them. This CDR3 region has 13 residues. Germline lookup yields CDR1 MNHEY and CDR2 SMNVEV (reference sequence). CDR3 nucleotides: TGTGCCAGCAGTTCCCTACAGGGATCCGAGCAGTACTTC. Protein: CASSSLQGSEQYF.

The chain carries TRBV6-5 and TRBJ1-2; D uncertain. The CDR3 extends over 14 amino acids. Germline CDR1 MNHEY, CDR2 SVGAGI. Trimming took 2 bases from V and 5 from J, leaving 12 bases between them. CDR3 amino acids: CASSYAGVQYGYTF. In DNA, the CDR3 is TGTGCCAGCAGTTACGCGGGTGTCCAATATGGCTACACCTTC.

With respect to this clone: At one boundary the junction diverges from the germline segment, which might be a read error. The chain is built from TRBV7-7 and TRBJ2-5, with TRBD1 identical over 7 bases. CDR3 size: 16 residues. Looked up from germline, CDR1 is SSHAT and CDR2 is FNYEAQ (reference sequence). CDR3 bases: TGTGCTAGCAGCTTAGGGACAGAAGTTTTACAAGAGACCCAGTACTTC. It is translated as CASSLGTEVLQETQYF.

The CDR3 region is CASSQVRSSSTDTQYF. DNA of the CDR3: TGCGCCAGCAGCCAAGTTCGCTCGTCTAGCACAGATACGCAGTATTTT. The chain couples TRBV4-3 to TRBJ2-3; D unresolved. The CDR3 spans 16 residues. Trimming pared 1 base from V and 0 bases from J, leaving 11 bases between. Germline CDR1 and CDR2: LGHNA and YSLEER.

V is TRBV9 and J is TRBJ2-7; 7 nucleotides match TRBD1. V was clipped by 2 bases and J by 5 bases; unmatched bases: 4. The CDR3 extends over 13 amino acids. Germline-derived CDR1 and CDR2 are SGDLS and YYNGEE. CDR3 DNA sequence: TGTGCCAGCAGCGTTACAGGGGAACACGAGCAGTACTTC. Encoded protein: CASSVTGEHEQYF.

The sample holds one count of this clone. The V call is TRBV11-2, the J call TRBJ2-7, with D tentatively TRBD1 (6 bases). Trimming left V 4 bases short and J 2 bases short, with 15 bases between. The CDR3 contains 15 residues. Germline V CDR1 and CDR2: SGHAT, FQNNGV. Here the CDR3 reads CASSSATGDPYEQYF. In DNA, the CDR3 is TGTGCCAGCAGCTCAGCGACAGGAGATCCCTACGAGCAGTACTTC.

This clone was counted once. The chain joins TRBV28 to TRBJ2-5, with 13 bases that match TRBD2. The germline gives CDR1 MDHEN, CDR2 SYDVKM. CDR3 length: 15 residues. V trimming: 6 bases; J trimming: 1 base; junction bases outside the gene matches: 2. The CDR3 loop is CASRGTSGIQETQYF. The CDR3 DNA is TGTGCCAGCAGAGGGACTAGCGGGATCCAAGAGACCCAGTACTTC.